This T cell receptor beta chain was retrieved from a study of cytomegalovirus exposure and HLA in healthy donors (dated by TCRdb to about 2017). Broadly, across the study: In an earlier analysis of 587 of the donors, 250 to 350 Gb of sequence data and about 110 million unique TCR beta sequences from about 179 million T cells were reported. The study aimed to test whether cataloging public T cell receptors could reveal signatures of past pathogen exposure. Both class I and class II loci were covered by HLA typing, at four-digit resolution. A later genetic analysis took genome-wide SNP genotypes for about 65% of the roughly 670 donors and used that subset as a discovery cohort. Alongside the repertoire data, information on donor age, sex, ethnicity and CMV serostatus was compiled. The later analysis used no new phenotypic data to find candidate immune exposures, relying instead on TCR beta sequences and their occurrence across donors. Of the roughly 400 genotyped donors, 65% to 90% fell in the genetic ancestry cluster associated with self-reported Caucasian donors. A handful of DR-DQ haplotypes were treated as single units for association and clustering because of strong linkage in the cohort. The number of typed donors differed by locus: about 629-630 for A, B, C, DRB1 and DQB1; 500 to 550 for DQA1; over 600 for DPA1; and 400 to 480 for DPB1. All discovery cohort repertoires had been generated using a single sequencing platform. The study used immunosequencing to profile the T cell repertoires of some 600 subjects and linked those repertoires to cytomegalovirus serostatus. In addition to the first cohort of around 670 subjects, a separate validation cohort of under 150 different subjects was used. On average, around 240,000 unique TCR beta nucleotide sequences were sequenced per donor among a few hundred genotyped donors of the cohort, with approximately 18% of those sequences being non-productive. An early release covering approximately 600 HLA-typed donors comprised about 300 gigabases of sequencing data and around 85 million unique TCR sequences. The study combined high-throughput TCR immunosequencing, statistical association of individual TCRs with disease status, and machine learning to predict cytomegalovirus infection status. To decide whether each TCR beta V gene segment behaved as functional or pseudogenic, an earlier analysis of fewer than 750 of the donors relied on high-throughput TCR beta sequencing. To study patterns of TCR occurrence, a later analysis re-analyzed previously published TCR beta repertoires from 666 donors and added high-resolution HLA genotyping. Findings and caveats that apply to the study as a whole: A later analysis associated 15,000 to 20,000 TCR beta sequences with specific HLA alleles at a false discovery rate of 0.05. Cytomegalovirus status was reported to be diagnosed by the classifier with high specificity and sensitivity in both the original and validation cohorts. For the cohort, immune exposure information was limited to CMV serostatus. A later genetic analysis associated a missense DCLRE1C variant with V-gene and J-gene trimming of TCR beta chains, and an independent cohort replicated the association. Because counts were too low, approximately 18 rarely observed V segments, including chromosome 9 orphons, were excluded from the earlier analysis of several hundred of the donors. Because HLA typing was unavailable for some donors at each locus, only the typed subset was used in association tests. Several of the top co-occurrence clusters appeared to be linked to parvovirus B19, influenza, CMV and Epstein-Barr virus, according to a later analysis. A later analysis found that TCR association rates varied across HLA loci, with DRB1 alleles showing the most associated TCRs and HLA-C alleles the fewest. Sequencing depth was assumed to be roughly uniform across donors in the presence/absence analyses, though that assumption may not hold. Most TCR sequences were observed very rarely across donors, whereas some public TCRs were present in many individuals. A group of highly shared sequence variants was considered likely to be a technical artifact of the sequencing pipeline. The cohort was sequenced for TCR beta chains only, and without alpha or paired-chain data the features that could be detected were limited. When HLA alleles, especially DR and DQ, strongly co-occurred, TCR associations were difficult to assign to individual alleles. In the study, about 150 TCR beta chains were listed as associated with cytomegalovirus. According to the authors, the approach could potentially be generalized to other disease states and immunological phenotypes. Three of the identified cytomegalovirus-associated TCR beta chains were confirmed in vitro to be specific for cytomegalovirus antigens. Correlated functional status among segregating V segments might be attributable to linkage disequilibrium, but an unknown experimental factor could not be ruled out. In a later analysis, HLA-associated TCR beta chains were found to be more clonally expanded and to have lower generation probabilities than equally common non-associated chains. A later analysis found that most CMV-associated TCR beta chains appeared HLA-restricted, with HLA associations seemingly driven largely by CMV exposure. In an earlier analysis of fewer than 700 of the donors, most TCR beta V segments appeared in productive rearrangements about 87% or about 30% of the time, broadly matching IMGT annotations. A further reported finding was that TCR beta sequences accurately predicted the HLA-A and HLA-B alleles for most subjects in the first cohort. Some IMGT-functional V segments, including TRBV6-2 and TRBV6-3, could not be distinguished by the 87-base-pair reads and were therefore excluded. Compared with the roughly 670-donor mean, donors in an Asian-associated ancestry cluster had fewer N-insertions in productive TCRs, according to a later genetic analysis.

The cohort consisted of 650 to 850 healthy bone marrow donors. Cohort members were all nominally healthy when sampled, although unrecorded immune exposures were likely present. The donor tested CMV seropositive and was one of the 289 seropositive cohort members. A peripheral blood sample was collected from each donor, and TCR beta sequencing was performed on peripheral blood mononuclear cells. The Qiagen DNeasy Blood Extraction Kit was used to extract genomic DNA from the blood cell samples. V loses 4 bases, J loses 2 bases, and the germline ends lie 5 bases apart. CDR1 and CDR2 were assigned from the germline V gene (reference sequence) as MNHEY and SMNVEV. CDR3 length: 12 amino acids, cysteine to phenylalanine. The CDR3 DNA has 36 bases and is translated from base 1. The library was made by the immunoSEQ multiplex PCR assay. A mixture of 60 forward primers for TCR Vbeta segments and 13 reverse primers for TCR Jbeta segments was used in the multiplex PCR. The CDR3 region of rearranged TCR beta genes was amplified from genomic DNA with a multiplex PCR assay. Amplified TCR beta libraries were sequenced as 87-base-pair reads on the Illumina HiSeq System. Regarding the original processing steps: In a later analysis, 80 million or so unique TCR beta chains were counted across the roughly 610 repertoires, and approximately 11 million of these chains were shared by at least two donors. A nearest-neighbor algorithm error-corrected the raw reads and collapsed the reads into unique sequences, merging closely related sequences to remove PCR and sequencing errors. To assign V, D and J gene segments, CDR3 sequences were aligned to IMGT reference sequences. Each retained sequence needed at least a six-nucleotide match to both a V gene segment and a J gene segment. Rearrangements were classified as productive when the CDR3 lacked stop codons and remained in frame with V and J, and all other rearrangements were classified as non-productive. Following IMGT convention, CDR3 was defined as the stretch from the second conserved V-encoded cysteine to the conserved J-encoded phenylalanine. In an earlier analysis of around 540 of the donors, sequences lacking an unambiguous match to a single V gene segment were excluded. In an earlier analysis of a few hundred of the donors, V segments were called functional above 56.7% productive rearrangements and were called segregating when the between-donor standard deviation exceeded 5%. A statistical classification framework was built for diagnosing cytomegalovirus status from the catalog of TCR beta chain sequences. V and J gene assignment, in a later analysis, came from comparing TCR nucleotide sequences with IMGT/GENE-DB human TR gene sequences. The TCRdist pipeline was used in a later analysis to assign CDR3 sequences and most-parsimonious VDJ recombination scenarios. A later analysis defined each TCR beta chain by its CDR3 amino acid sequence plus V-gene family, and excluded reads lacking a unique V-gene family. In a later analysis, 550 to 650 highly shared, low-generation-probability nucleotide sequences were removed to address suspected cross-contamination and a sequencing artifact. For each public chain, a later analysis derived a clonal expansion index from normalized ranks of inferred template counts within each repertoire. Generation probabilities in a later analysis came from a VDJ recombination model fitted to out-of-frame rearrangements, and those results were checked against IGoR. Hypergeometric tests were used in a later analysis to score TCR-TCR, TCR-HLA and TCR-CMV co-occurrence, with a repertoire-size bias correction applied to the TCR pairs. False discovery rates were estimated in a later analysis by permuting HLA or CMV assignments 20 times. In a later analysis, co-occurring TCRs were grouped using DBSCAN, with TCRdist sequence similarity added in when clustering inside HLA-allele-positive subsets. Co-occurrence clustering excluded repertoires with fewer than 30,000 or more than 120,000 public chains, plus five with anomalous nucleotide sharing. TCRdb provides this immuneACCESS table in a form limited to in-frame rearrangements. Some clones are lacking; in checked studies, under half of them reflect an unresolved V gene, and why the rest are absent is not known. V, J and clone size were drawn from that table, and D and trimming were deduced from the DNA. Within this sample are about 89,000 clones, with 86% of them counted one time only. The ten largest account for about a tenth of the sample.

A remark on this clone: Its target antigen remains unknown. The sample holds no much larger clone one base away, and base qualities are not on file.

Sequencing used PBMCs. This TCR derives from a man aged 30 to 39 in good health and CMV-seropositive. The sequence links TRBV27 to TRBJ1-2; the D gene is perhaps TRBD1, on 5 matching bases. The DNA sequence follows: TGTGCCAGCAGTTCAGGGAACTATGGCTACACCTTC. It translates as CASSSGNYGYTF.